This entry features one T cell receptor beta chain sequence. Original data processing: Nucleated cell number was recorded as an estimate derived from reference gene primer amplification. Method: immunoSEQ multiplex PCR; TCRdb's copy keeps in-frame clones and lacks some. The V and J calls and clone size were taken over from that table, and D and trimming were inferred from the DNA. This sample has 50,000 to 75,000 clones; roughly 80% occur once, and the top ten carry 11% to 15%. The CDR3 is 13 residues long. The V and J ends lost 3 bases and 7 bases respectively, with 12 bases between them. Germline V gives CDR1 MNHEY, CDR2 SMNVEV (reference sequence). These data come from a study of blood T cell repertoires in COVID-19. Study-level background: PBMCs, B-cell-depleted T cells, or T cells were the source of the cDNA or gDNA that made up the material.

This clonotype was obtained from a man aged 55 to 69 with COVID-19, enrolled during active disease. Specimen: peripheral blood. V is TRBV27 and J is TRBJ1-1, with D uncertain. CDR3 in amino acids: CASSFSGEYEAFF. Here the CDR3 DNA reads TGTGCCAGCAGTTTCTCAGGCGAGTATGAAGCTTTCTTT.